A single T cell receptor beta chain is shown here with its context. These data come from a study of shared clonotypes between healthy human individuals. Assay: immunoSEQ multiplex PCR; the TCRdb copy retains only in-frame clones and omits some. Here the sample spans some 2,500,000 clones, 92% being singletons. Trimming left V 0 bases short and J 4 bases short, with 20 bases between. In germline, CDR1 is SGHRS, CDR2 YFSETQ. This CDR3 comprises 17 residues. The TCR originated in a man younger than 35 in good health. Some clones in this sample may be carry-over from other donors' samples. V and J are TRBV5-1 and TRBJ2-7; the D gene could be TRBD1 or TRBD2 (5 bases each). Input material: naive CD4+ T cells from PBMCs. The subset: CD45RA+ positively selected. The DNA for the CDR3 is TGCGCCAGCAGCTTGGTACCCGGGACGGCGACGCGATACGAGCAGTACTTC. Translating it yields CASSLVPGTATRYEQYF. The entire variable domain, with the rest obtained from reference TRBV5-1 and TRBJ2-7, is as follows: KAGVTQTPRYLIKTRGQQVTLSCSPISGHRSVSWYQQTPGQGLQFLFEYFSETQRNKGNFPGRFSGRQFSNSRSEMNVSTLELGDSALYLCASSLVPGTATRYEQYFGPGTRLTVT.